Shown below are 26 T cell receptor beta chains from a single sample sequenced in a study of blood T cell repertoires in COVID-19. Measured with immunoSEQ multiplex PCR; TCRdb has only the in-frame clones, and not every one. The repertoire consists of a few hundred thousand clones, with roughly 89% occurring once and the leading ten covering about 1.8%. The sample consisted of PBMCs or T cells enriched from blood (not recorded which). These receptors were taken from a woman between 25 and 40 years old who had recovered from COVID-19.

The chain carries TRBV3-1 (or the pseudogene TRBV3-2) and TRBJ2-1; 9 positions match TRBD1. The CDR3 length is 19 residues. Germline CDR1 LGHDT, CDR2 YNNKEL (reference sequence). V shed 1 base and J 0 bases; nucleotides not matched to a gene: 10. In DNA, the CDR3 is TGTGCCAGCAGCCAAGTCGGGACAGGGCGTCCAGCCTCCTACAATGAGCAGTTCTTC. Protein sequence: CASSQVGTGRPASYNEQFF.

This chain connects TRBV12-5 to TRBJ1-2, with 7 bases matching TRBD1. Trimming at V came to 5 bases and at J to 7 bases, leaving 16 bases not matched to a gene. Per germline, CDR1 LGHNT and CDR2 FRNRAP. The CDR3 spans 16 residues. The CDR3 DNA follows: TGTGCTAGTGGTCCCCGGCCGACAGGGTCGGTCGGTGGCTACACCTTC. It codes for CASGPRPTGSVGGYTF.

This chain uses TRBV29-1 with TRBJ2-7, with a possible D match to TRBD2 (6 bases). The CDR3 length is 13 residues. Germline lookup yields CDR1 SQVTM and CDR2 ANQGSEA. Trimming took 3 bases from V and 3 from J, leaving 12 bases between them. CDR3 loop: CSVEGIGGYEQYF. The CDR3 DNA reads TGCAGCGTTGAGGGGATCGGGGGCTACGAGCAGTACTTC.

The CDR3 DNA reads as TGTGCCAGCAGCCCCCACCCGGGACAGGGATCCTACAATGAGCAGTTCTTC. Translated: CASSPHPGQGSYNEQFF. The chain uses TRBV28 and TRBJ2-1, with TRBD1 identical over 9 bases. The germline V gene encodes CDR1 MDHEN and CDR2 SYDVKM. V lost 6 bases to trimming and J lost 1 base; unmatched junction nucleotides: 10. This CDR3 spans 17 amino acids.

This clone was observed a single time. The chain joins TRBV18 to TRBJ2-4; tentatively, D is TRBD1 (6 bases). The V end lost 4 bases, the J end lost 7 bases, and 17 bases lay between the germline ends. Germline CDR1 reads KGHSH; CDR2 reads LQKENI. The CDR3 sequence is 15 residues long. The DNA for the CDR3 is TGTGCCAGCTCACTGCAACAGGGAAAGTATAACATTCAGTACTTC. This translates into CASSLQQGKYNIQYF.

The V and J genes are TRBV28 and TRBJ1-2; TRBD1 matches at 8 bases. The ends lost 6 bases at V and 8 bases at J; junction bases unmatched: 8. Looked up from germline, CDR1 is MDHEN and CDR2 is SYDVKM. This CDR3 comprises 13 residues. The chain's CDR3 is CASRSQGAGGYTF. As DNA, the CDR3 is TGTGCCAGCAGATCTCAGGGGGCGGGCGGCTACACCTTC.

This sequence joins TRBV30 and TRBJ2-7; TRBD1 aligns across 9 bases. CDR1 GTSNPN and CDR2 SVGIG come from the germline V gene (reference sequence). Trimming removed 8 bases from V and 0 bases from J; junction bases left unmatched: 14. The CDR3 has 16 amino acids. The CDR3 nucleotides read TGTGCCGCAAACAGGGGGCGGACTATCGGCTCCTACGAGCAGTACTTC. Amino acid sequence: CAANRGRTIGSYEQYF.

J is TRBJ1-1 and V is TRBV6-1; D not resolved. Germline CDR1 MNHNS, CDR2 SASEGT. Trimming shortened V by 0 bases and J by 7 bases, and 12 bases separated the two germline ends. The CDR3 sequence is 14 residues long. CDR3 nucleotides: TGTGCCAGCAGTGAAGCAAAGATGGCCAGTGAAGCTTTCTTT. This encodes CASSEAKMASEAFF.

The chain is built from TRBV18 and TRBJ2-7, with TRBD2 as a possible D gene (5 bases). V gave up 3 bases and J gave up 7 bases, with 13 bases separating them. The CDR3 is 13 amino acids. The germline V gene encodes CDR1 KGHSH and CDR2 LQKENI. CDR3: CASSPTGGGEQYF. Here the CDR3 DNA reads TGTGCCAGCTCACCTACGGGCGGCGGGGAGCAGTACTTC.

CDR3 amino acids: CASSLFFGGGLRASEQYF. For the CDR3, the DNA is TGTGCCAGCAGCTTGTTTTTCGGTGGGGGGTTGCGGGCAAGCGAGCAGTACTTC. The rearrangement joins TRBV5-4 to TRBJ2-7, with D perhaps TRBD2 (6 bases). The CDR3 has 18 residues. From germline, CDR1 is SGHNT and CDR2 YYREEE (reference sequence). V shed 1 base and J shed 6 bases, with 26 bases lying between them. Combining the CDR3 with reference TRBV5-4 and TRBJ2-7 gives the whole variable domain ETGVTQSPTHLIKTRGQQVTLRCSSQSGHNTVSWYQQALGQGPQFIFQYYREEENGRGNFPPRFSGLQFPNYSSELNVNALELDDSALYLCASSLFFGGGLRASEQYFGPGTRLTVT.

V gene TRBV19 combines with J gene TRBJ1-4; D is uncertain. V lost 6 bases and J 7 bases, leaving 24 bases between the germline ends. CDR3 length: 17 residues. Looked up from germline, CDR1 is LNHDA and CDR2 is SQIVND (reference sequence). CDR3 nucleotide sequence: TGTGCCAGTAGCAGTGGTACCTCTTGGGCGGGCGGTGAAAAACTGTTTTTT. Translated: CASSSGTSWAGGEKLFF.

The rearrangement joins TRBV11-2 to TRBJ1-1, with 9 bases fitting TRBD1. J gave up 7 bases and V 5 bases, and 14 bases lay outside the gene matches. The germline CDR1 and CDR2 sequences are SGHAT and FQNNGV. The CDR3 spans 16 residues. CDR3 loop: CASSPGQGPGGYEAFF. The CDR3 DNA sequence: TGTGCCAGCAGCCCAGGACAGGGGCCGGGAGGTTATGAAGCTTTCTTT.

This rearrangement joins TRBV7-3 to TRBJ1-1; D gene unclear. Germline values: CDR1 SGHTA, CDR2 FQGTGA. The CDR3 contains 12 residues. With 2 bases removed from V and 2 bases from J, the gap between germline ends came to 3 bases. CDR3 amino acids: CASSLSNTEAFF. Written as DNA, the CDR3 is TGTGCCAGCAGCTTATCAAACACTGAAGCTTTCTTT.

In its sample, this clone was seen once. The V gene is TRBV28, the J gene TRBJ2-1; 9 bases fit TRBD1. The V gene's germline CDR1 is MDHEN and CDR2 SYDVKM. Trimming at V came to 6 bases and at J to 8 bases, leaving 8 bases not matched to a gene. This CDR3 is 14 amino acids long. The CDR3: CASRGQDRGDEQFF. CDR3 sequence (DNA): TGTGCCAGCAGAGGCCAAGACAGGGGGGATGAGCAGTTCTTC.

The CDR3 loop reads CSGTTYNEQFF. In nucleotides, the CDR3 is TGCAGTGGGACAACCTACAATGAGCAGTTCTTC. The rearrangement uses TRBV20-1 and TRBJ2-1; possible D gene TRBD1, 5 bases. Deletions cut 7 bases from V and 2 bases from J, with 6 bases between. The CDR3 consists of 11 residues. Germline CDR1 and CDR2: DFQATT and SNEGSKA (reference sequence).

The V and J genes are TRBV7-9 and TRBJ1-2, with TRBD1 matching over 7 bases. The CDR3 is 13 amino acids. J gave up 6 bases and V 3 bases, and 4 bases lay outside the gene matches. Per the germline V gene, CDR1 is SEHNR and CDR2 is FQNEAQ (reference sequence). CDR3 sequence: CASSLMDRNGYTF. Here the CDR3 DNA reads TGTGCCAGCAGCTTGATGGACAGGAATGGCTACACCTTC.

This chain uses TRBV5-4 with TRBJ1-4; no firm D call. The CDR3 totals 16 residues. Germline CDR1 and CDR2: SGHNT and YYREEE (reference sequence). The V end lost 2 bases, the J end lost 0 bases, and 11 bases lay between the germline ends. The CDR3 DNA sequence: TGTGCCAGCAGCTTCAACGGGGTTGCAACTAATGAAAAACTGTTTTTT. As protein: CASSFNGVATNEKLFF.

The chain links TRBV2 to TRBJ2-5; 7 positions match TRBD1. CDR1 SNHLY and CDR2 FYNNEI come from the germline V gene. CDR3 size: 13 residues. The ends lost 7 bases at V and 3 bases at J; junction bases unmatched: 5. Here the CDR3 DNA reads TGTGCCAGCACCCTCACAGGGGAAGAGACCCAGTACTTC. Protein product: CASTLTGEETQYF.

V usage is TRBV28 and J usage is TRBJ2-7; unclear D gene. The CDR3 loop spans 14 amino acids. Germline V gives CDR1 MDHEN, CDR2 SYDVKM. Trimming took off 7 bases at V and 2 bases at J, with 15 bases between the two ends. The DNA of the CDR3 is TGTGCCAGCACCCGACTCTCCGGCCCCTACGAGCAGTACTTC. It is translated as CASTRLSGPYEQYF.

This CDR3 is CATPPAGGPGTSYEQYF. The CDR3 nucleotides read TGCGCCACCCCCCCGGCGGGAGGGCCGGGGACCTCCTACGAGCAGTACTTC. J is TRBJ2-7 and V is TRBV10-1; 9 nucleotides align to TRBD2. CDR1 and CDR2 (germline): WNHNN, SYGVQD (reference sequence). After removal of 10 bases from V and 0 bases from J, the junction contained 16 bases not matched to a gene. The CDR3 covers 17 residues.

This chain joins TRBV11-2 and TRBJ2-2; 15 bases line up with TRBD2. From germline, CDR1 is SGHAT and CDR2 FQNNGV. The ends lost 3 bases at V and 0 bases at J; junction bases unmatched: 5. The CDR3 consists of 19 residues. The CDR3, as DNA: TGTGCCAGCAGCTTGGAGGGACTAGCGGGGGGAGCGAACACCGGGGAGCTGTTTTTT. Its translation is CASSLEGLAGGANTGELFF.

V usage is TRBV4-1 and J usage is TRBJ2-3; 9 bases map to TRBD2. This CDR3 contains 16 residues. The V gene's germline CDR1 is MGHRA and CDR2 YSYEKL. J was trimmed by 0 bases and V by 3 bases; bases with no gene match: 4. This CDR3 is CASSHRAGGSTDTQYF. The CDR3 coding sequence is TGCGCCAGCAGCCACCGAGCGGGGGGTAGCACAGATACGCAGTATTTT.

The genes are TRBV7-9 and TRBJ1-5; D remains ambiguous. V was shortened by 4 bases and J by 4 bases, with 14 bases between the two germline ends. This CDR3 has 15 amino acids. Germline V gene data show CDR1 as SEHNR and CDR2 as FQNEAQ (reference sequence). This CDR3 reads CASSSAGISNQPQHF. CDR3 nucleotide sequence: TGTGCCAGCAGCTCTGCGGGTATCAGTAATCAGCCCCAGCATTTT.

About this clone: A read error may produce the germline difference seen at one junction end. The genes are TRBV28 and TRBJ1-1; 7 positions agree with TRBD1. The germline CDR1 and CDR2 sequences are MDHEN and SYDVKM. CDR3 length: 12 amino acids. CDR3 nucleotide sequence: TGTGCCAGCAGATCAGGGGGTGTTGAAACTTTCTTT. Translation gives CASRSGGVETFF. The full variable domain, with the rest looked up from reference TRBV28 and TRBJ1-1, is DVKVTQSSRYLVKRTGEKVFLECVQDMDHENMFWYRQDPGLGLRLIYFSYDVKMKEKGDIPEGYSVSREKKERFSLILESASTNQTSMYLCASRSGGVETFFGQGTRLTVV.

V and J are TRBV27 and TRBJ2-7, with 10 bases matching TRBD1. This CDR3 is built from 14 residues. Per germline, CDR1 MNHEY and CDR2 SMNVEV (reference sequence). The junction had 6 bases not matched to a gene; V was cut back by 3 bases and J by 7 bases. The CDR3 DNA reads TGTGCCAGCAGTTTGACAGGGGGCGGGGGTGAGCAGTACTTC. Protein: CASSLTGGGGEQYF.

The V and J genes are TRBV19 and TRBJ1-2; D unresolved. Trimming stripped 9 bases from V and 3 bases from J, with 20 bases between. The CDR3 totals 15 residues. Germline V lookup: CDR1 LNHDA, CDR2 SQIVND (reference sequence). The DNA of the CDR3 is TGTGCCAGCCAAAAGGGAGACCTTCTGGACTATGGCTACACCTTC. It yields the protein CASQKGDLLDYGYTF.